These T cell receptor beta chains were read from a single sample in a study of T cell responses to AZD1222 COVID-19 vaccine. The table came from immunoSEQ multiplex PCR; TCRdb's copy has only in-frame clones and leaves some out. The table lists some 120,000 clones, roughly 88% of them singletons. This specimen was peripheral blood, taken on day 0 of AZD1222 vaccination. All receptors come from an adult in good health. The CDR3 runs from the conserved cysteine through the conserved F or W. D genes are given only for firm matches. A row's size may be missing; if present it is once, few, many or a size class.

>-|few|TRBV7-3|TRBJ2-2
TGTGCCAGCAGCTTATCCGGGGAGCTGTTTTTT
CASSLSGELFF
>-|-|TRBV11-1|TRBJ2-3
TGTGCCAGCAGCTCTGGGACGATAAGTGGAGATACGCAGTATTTT
CASSSGTISGDTQYF
>-|-|TRBV6-5|TRBJ2-7
TGTGCCACCTTCAGTGCCTACGAGCAGTACTTC
CATFSAYEQYF
>-|-|TRBV11-2|TRBJ1-2
TGTGCCAGCAGCTCAGACGGAAACTACTATGGCTACACCTTC
CASSSDGNYYGYTF
>-|-|TRBV12-2|TRBJ2-7
TGTGCAAGTCGCCCGGACTACGCCGAAAACGAGCAGTACTTC
CASRPDYAENEQYF
>TRBD1|-|TRBV4-1|TRBJ1-4
TGCGCCAGCAGCCAACAGGGGGCTGGAAATGAAAAACTGTTTTTT
CASSQQGAGNEKLFF
>-|-|TRBV5-5|TRBJ2-5
TGTGCCAGCAGCTCACAGGGATCAGAGACCCAGTACTTC
CASSSQGSETQYF
>-|-|TRBV6-4|TRBJ1-6
TGTGCCAGCAGTGAAATAGGGAGGAATTCACCCCTCCACTTT
CASSEIGRNSPLHF
>-|-|TRBV24-1|TRBJ2-7
TGTGCCACCCAGGGCGTGCAGGCGCCCTACGAGCAGTACTTC
CATQGVQAPYEQYF
>-|-|TRBV4-3|TRBJ2-7
TGCGCCAGCAGCCAAGATAAGTACAGTTTATCCTACGAGCAGTACTTC
CASSQDKYSLSYEQYF
>-|-|TRBV6-2/TRBV6-3|TRBJ1-2
TGTGCCAGCAGTTACTCATGGGGCTCAACTAACTATGGCTACACCTTC
CASSYSWGSTNYGYTF
>TRBD1|-|TRBV5-4|TRBJ2-1
TGTGCCAGCAGCTTCCGGGACAGAGATTACAATGAGCAGTTCTTC
CASSFRDRDYNEQFF
>TRBD1|-|TRBV3-1/TRBV3-2|TRBJ1-6
TGTGCCAGCAGCCGAAGACCGGGACAGGGGACTTCACCCCTCCACTTT
CASSRRPGQGTSPLHF
>-|-|TRBV9|TRBJ1-2
TGTGCCAATGTCTATGGCTACACCTTC
CANVYGYTF
>-|once|TRBV10-1|TRBJ1-4
TGCGCCAGCAGGGGAAGGGGTCTCGGTGAAAAACTGTTTTTT
CASRGRGLGEKLFF
>-|-|TRBV5-1|TRBJ1-6
TGCGCCAGCAGCTTGGTGGGTGCGGACTTTAATTCACCCCTCCACTTT
CASSLVGADFNSPLHF
>TRBD1|-|TRBV11-3|TRBJ1-4
TGTGCCAGCAGCTTAGACCGCACAGGGGACCCTGAAAAACTGTTTTTT
CASSLDRTGDPEKLFF
>-|once|TRBV19|TRBJ2-3
TGTGCCGCTGCAGCGGGTAGGGATACGCAGTATTTT
CAAAAGRDTQYF
>-|-|TRBV7-6|TRBJ2-1
TGTGCCAGCAGCTTAGGGCTTGGTGGGGTCTCCTACAATGAGCAGTTCTTC
CASSLGLGGVSYNEQFF
>-|-|TRBV12-3/TRBV12-4|TRBJ2-1
TGTGCCAGCAGCATTGAGGCCTACAATGAGCAGTTCTTC
CASSIEAYNEQFF
>-|many|TRBV2|TRBJ2-7
TGTGCCAGCAGTGTAGCGCGGGAGCAGTACTTC
CASSVAREQYF
>-|-|TRBV2|TRBJ1-5
TGTGCCAGCATGGGGCAGAGCAATCAGCCCCAGCATTTT
CASMGQSNQPQHF
>TRBD2|-|TRBV27|TRBJ2-7
TGTGCCAGCAGTCTCTTAGCGGGTTACGAGCAGTACTTC
CASSLLAGYEQYF
>TRBD1|-|TRBV7-2|TRBJ1-2
TGTGCCAGCACCCGACCCTCGGGACAGGGAGACTATGGCTACACCTTC
CASTRPSGQGDYGYTF
>-|-|TRBV10-1|TRBJ1-3
TGCGCCAGCAGTGAGTTGGGGATTAACAGCTCTGGAAACACCATATATTTT
CASSELGINSSGNTIYF
>-|-|TRBV7-2|TRBJ2-7
TGTGCCAGCAGCTCTCCCTCCTTCTACGAGCAGTACTTC
CASSSPSFYEQYF
>-|-|TRBV7-2|TRBJ1-5
TGTGCCAGCAGCTTAGCGCTAACGAGGGAACAGCCCCAGCATTTT
CASSLALTREQPQHF
>TRBD2|few|TRBV5-4|TRBJ2-5
TGTGCCAGCAGCCAAGTAGCGGGCGAAGAGACCCAGTACTTC
CASSQVAGEETQYF
>TRBD2|-|TRBV30|TRBJ2-1
TGTGCCTGGAGAATCAGCGGGGGGAGGCAGTTCTTC
CAWRISGGRQFF